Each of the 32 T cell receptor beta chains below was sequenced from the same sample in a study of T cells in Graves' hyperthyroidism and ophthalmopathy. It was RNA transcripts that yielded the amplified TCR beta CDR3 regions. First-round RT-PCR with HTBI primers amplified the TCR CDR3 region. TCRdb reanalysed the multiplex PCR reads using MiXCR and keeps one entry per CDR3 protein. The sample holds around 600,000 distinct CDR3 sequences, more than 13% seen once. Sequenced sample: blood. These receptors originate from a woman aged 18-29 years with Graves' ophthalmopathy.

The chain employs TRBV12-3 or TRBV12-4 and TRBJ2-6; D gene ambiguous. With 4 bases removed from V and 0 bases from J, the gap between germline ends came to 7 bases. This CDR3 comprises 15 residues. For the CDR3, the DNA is TGTGCCAGCAGTTCCTTTTTCTCTGGGGCCAACGTCCTGACTTTC. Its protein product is CASSSFFSGANVLTF.

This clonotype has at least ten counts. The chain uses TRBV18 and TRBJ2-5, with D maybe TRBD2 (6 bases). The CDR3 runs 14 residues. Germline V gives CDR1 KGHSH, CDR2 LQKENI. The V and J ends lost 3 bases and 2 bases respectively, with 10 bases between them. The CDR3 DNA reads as TGTGCCAGCTCACCCACGGGAGAGCAAGAGACCCAGTACTTC. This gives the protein CASSPTGEQETQYF. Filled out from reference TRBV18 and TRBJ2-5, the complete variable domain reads NAGVMQNPRHLVRRRGQEARLRCSPMKGHSHVYWYRQLPEEGLKFMVYLQKENIIDESGMPKERFSAEFPKEGPSILRIQQVVRGDSAAYFCASSPTGEQETQYFGPGTRLLVL.

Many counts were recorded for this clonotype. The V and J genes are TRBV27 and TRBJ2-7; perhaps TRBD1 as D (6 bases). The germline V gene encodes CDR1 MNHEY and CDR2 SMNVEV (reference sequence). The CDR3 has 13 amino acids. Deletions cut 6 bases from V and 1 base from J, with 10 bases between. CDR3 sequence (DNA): TGTGCCAGCAGCCTAGGACAGTCCTACGAGCAGTACTTC. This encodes CASSLGQSYEQYF.

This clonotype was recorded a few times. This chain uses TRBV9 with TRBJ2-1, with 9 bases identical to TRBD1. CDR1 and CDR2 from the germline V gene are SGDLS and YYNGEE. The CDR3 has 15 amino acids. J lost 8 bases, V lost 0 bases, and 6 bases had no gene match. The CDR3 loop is CASSVGTGGGYEQFF. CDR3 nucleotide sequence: TGTGCCAGCAGCGTAGGAACAGGGGGCGGGTATGAGCAGTTCTTC.

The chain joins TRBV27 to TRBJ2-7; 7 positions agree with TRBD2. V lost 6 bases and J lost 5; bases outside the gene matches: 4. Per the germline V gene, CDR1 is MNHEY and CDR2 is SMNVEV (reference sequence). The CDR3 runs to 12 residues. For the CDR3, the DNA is TGTGCCAGCAGGGGGGGGAGGAACGAGCAGTACTTC. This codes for CASRGGRNEQYF.

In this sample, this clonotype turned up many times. Written as DNA, the CDR3 is TGTGCCACCAGTCAGGGAGGAGGGCAGTACTTC. Its protein product is CATSQGGGQYF. The chain combines TRBV24-1 with TRBJ2-7, with a possible D match to TRBD2 (6 bases). Germline V lookup: CDR1 KGHDR, CDR2 SFDVKD. This CDR3 is built from 11 residues. Deletions cut 6 bases from V and 9 bases from J, with 11 bases between.

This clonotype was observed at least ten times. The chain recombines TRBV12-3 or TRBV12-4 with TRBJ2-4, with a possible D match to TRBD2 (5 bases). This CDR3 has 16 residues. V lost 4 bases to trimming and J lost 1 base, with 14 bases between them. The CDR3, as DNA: TGTGCCAGCAGTTCGAGGGTAGATGAGGCCAAAAACATTCAGTACTTC. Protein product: CASSSRVDEAKNIQYF.

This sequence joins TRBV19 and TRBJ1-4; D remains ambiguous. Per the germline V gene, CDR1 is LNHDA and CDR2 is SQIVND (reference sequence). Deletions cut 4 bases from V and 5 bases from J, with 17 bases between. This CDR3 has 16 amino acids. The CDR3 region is CASSTREQGRNEKLFF. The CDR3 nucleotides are TGTGCCAGTAGTACAAGGGAGCAAGGGCGGAATGAAAAACTGTTTTTT.

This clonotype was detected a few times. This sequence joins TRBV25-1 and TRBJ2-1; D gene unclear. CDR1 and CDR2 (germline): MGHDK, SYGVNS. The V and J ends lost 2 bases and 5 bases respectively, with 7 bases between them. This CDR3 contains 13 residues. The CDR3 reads CASSEPRHNEQFF. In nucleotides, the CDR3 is TGTGCCAGCAGTGAACCTCGCCACAATGAGCAGTTCTTC.

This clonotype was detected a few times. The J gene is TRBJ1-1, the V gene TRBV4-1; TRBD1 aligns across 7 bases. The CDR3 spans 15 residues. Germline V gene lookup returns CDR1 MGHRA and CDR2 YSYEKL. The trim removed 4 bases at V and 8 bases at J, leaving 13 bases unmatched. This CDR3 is CASSPKTGVSEEAFF. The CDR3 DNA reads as TGCGCCAGCAGCCCTAAAACAGGGGTCTCTGAGGAAGCTTTCTTT.

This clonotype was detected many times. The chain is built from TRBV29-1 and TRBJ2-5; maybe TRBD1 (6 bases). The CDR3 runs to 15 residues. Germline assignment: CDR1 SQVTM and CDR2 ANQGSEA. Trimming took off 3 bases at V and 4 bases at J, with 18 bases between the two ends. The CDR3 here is CSVEHVRGARETQYF. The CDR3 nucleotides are TGCAGCGTTGAGCATGTCAGGGGTGCGCGAGAGACCCAGTACTTC.

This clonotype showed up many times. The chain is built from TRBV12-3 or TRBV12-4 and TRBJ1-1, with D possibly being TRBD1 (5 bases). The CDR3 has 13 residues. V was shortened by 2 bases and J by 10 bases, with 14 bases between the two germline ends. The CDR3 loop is CASSLQAGLIAFF. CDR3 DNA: TGTGCCAGCAGTTTACAGGCAGGGTTGATAGCTTTCTTT.

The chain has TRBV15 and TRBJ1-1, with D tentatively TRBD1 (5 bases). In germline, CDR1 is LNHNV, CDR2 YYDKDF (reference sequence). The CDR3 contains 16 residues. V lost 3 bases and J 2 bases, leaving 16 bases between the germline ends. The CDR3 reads CATSRDASGGNTEAFF. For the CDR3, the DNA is TGTGCCACCAGCAGGGACGCAAGTGGGGGAAACACTGAAGCTTTCTTT.

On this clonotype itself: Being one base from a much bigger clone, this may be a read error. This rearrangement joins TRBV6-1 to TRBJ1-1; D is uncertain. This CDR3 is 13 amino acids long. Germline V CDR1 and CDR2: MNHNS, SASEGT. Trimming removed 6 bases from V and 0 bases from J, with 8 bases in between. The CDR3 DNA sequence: TGTGCCAGCAGCTCCTTCATGAACACTGAAGCTTTCTTT. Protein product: CASSSFMNTEAFF.

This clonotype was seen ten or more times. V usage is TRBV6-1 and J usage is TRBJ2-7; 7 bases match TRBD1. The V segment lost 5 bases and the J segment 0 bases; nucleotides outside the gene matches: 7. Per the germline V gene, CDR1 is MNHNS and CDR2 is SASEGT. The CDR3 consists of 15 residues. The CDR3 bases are TGTGCCAGCAGTCCCCGGGACAGAATCTCCTACGAGCAGTACTTC. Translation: CASSPRDRISYEQYF.

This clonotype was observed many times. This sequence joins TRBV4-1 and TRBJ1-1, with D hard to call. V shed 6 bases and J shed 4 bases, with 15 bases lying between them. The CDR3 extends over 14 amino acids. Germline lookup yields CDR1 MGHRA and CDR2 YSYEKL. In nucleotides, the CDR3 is TGCGCCAGCAGTTCCCCGACCACGGCCACTGAAGCTTTCTTT. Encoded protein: CASSSPTTATEAFF.

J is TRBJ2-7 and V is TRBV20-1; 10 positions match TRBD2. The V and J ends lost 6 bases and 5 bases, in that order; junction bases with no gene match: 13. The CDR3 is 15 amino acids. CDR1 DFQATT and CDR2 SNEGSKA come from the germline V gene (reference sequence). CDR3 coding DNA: TGCAGTGCCCCCTTACTAGCGGGAAGTTCCCACGAGCAGTACTTC. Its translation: CSAPLLAGSSHEQYF.

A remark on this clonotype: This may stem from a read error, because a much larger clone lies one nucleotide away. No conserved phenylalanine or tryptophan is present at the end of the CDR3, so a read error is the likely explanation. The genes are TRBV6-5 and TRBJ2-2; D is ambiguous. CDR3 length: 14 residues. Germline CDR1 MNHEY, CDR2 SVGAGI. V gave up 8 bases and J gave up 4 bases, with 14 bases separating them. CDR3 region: CASGLLVVTGELFL. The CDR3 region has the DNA TGTGCCAGCGGTTTACTGGTTGTCACCGGGGAGCTGTTTCTT.

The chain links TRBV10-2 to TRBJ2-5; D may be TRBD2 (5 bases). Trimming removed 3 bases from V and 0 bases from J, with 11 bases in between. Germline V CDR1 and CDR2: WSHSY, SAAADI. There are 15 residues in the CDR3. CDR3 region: CASSESTSNQETQYF. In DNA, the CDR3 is TGCGCCAGCAGTGAATCCACTAGTAACCAAGAGACCCAGTACTTC.

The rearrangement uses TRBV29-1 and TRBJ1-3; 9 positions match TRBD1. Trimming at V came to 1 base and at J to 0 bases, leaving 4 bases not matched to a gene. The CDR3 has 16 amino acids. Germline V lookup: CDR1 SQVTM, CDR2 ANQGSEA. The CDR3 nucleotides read TGCAGCGTTGAAGCTTGGGACAGGGCCTCTGGAAACACCATATATTTT. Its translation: CSVEAWDRASGNTIYF.

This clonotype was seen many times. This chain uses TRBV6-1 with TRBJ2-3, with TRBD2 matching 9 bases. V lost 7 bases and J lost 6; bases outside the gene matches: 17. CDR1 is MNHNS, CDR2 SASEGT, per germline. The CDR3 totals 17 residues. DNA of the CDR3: TGTGCCAGCATTAAGATTAGCGGGGGCTCTCGGGGTGATACGCAGTATTTT. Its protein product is CASIKISGGSRGDTQYF.

The chain's CDR3 is CSARVTGTGLEKLFF. CDR3 coding DNA: TGCAGTGCTAGAGTAACCGGGACAGGGCTTGAAAAACTGTTTTTT. The chain employs TRBV20-1 and TRBJ1-4; 9 bases map to TRBD1. Germline CDR1 and CDR2: DFQATT and SNEGSKA (reference sequence). The CDR3 sequence is 15 residues long. V shed 1 base and J 7 bases; nucleotides not matched to a gene: 7.

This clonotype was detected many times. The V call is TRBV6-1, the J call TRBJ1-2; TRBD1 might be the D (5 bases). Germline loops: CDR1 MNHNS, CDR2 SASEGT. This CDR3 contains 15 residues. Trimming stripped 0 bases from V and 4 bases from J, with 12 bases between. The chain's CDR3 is CASSEADGGGYGYTF. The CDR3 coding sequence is TGTGCCAGCAGTGAAGCTGACGGCGGGGGCTATGGCTACACCTTC.

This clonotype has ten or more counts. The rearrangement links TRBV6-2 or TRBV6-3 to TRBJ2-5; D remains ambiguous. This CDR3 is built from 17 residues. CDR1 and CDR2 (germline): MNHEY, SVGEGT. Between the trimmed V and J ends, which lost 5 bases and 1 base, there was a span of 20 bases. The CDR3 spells CASSHHPGPTLQETQYF. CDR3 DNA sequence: TGTGCCAGCAGTCATCACCCGGGTCCCACTCTCCAAGAGACCCAGTACTTC.

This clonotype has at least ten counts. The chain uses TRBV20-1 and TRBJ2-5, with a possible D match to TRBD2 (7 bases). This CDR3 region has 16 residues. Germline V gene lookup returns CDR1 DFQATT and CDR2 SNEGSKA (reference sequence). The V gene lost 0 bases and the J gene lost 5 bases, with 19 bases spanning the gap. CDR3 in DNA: TGCAGTGCTAGAGAGGGAGAGGGGGAGGGCCTTGAGACCCAGTACTTC. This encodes CSAREGEGEGLETQYF.

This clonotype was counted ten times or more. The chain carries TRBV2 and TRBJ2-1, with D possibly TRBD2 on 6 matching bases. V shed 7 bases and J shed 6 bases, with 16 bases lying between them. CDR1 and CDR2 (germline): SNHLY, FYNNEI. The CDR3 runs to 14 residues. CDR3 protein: CASMGPGRSNEQFF. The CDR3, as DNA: TGTGCCAGCATGGGGCCCGGGAGATCCAATGAGCAGTTCTTC.

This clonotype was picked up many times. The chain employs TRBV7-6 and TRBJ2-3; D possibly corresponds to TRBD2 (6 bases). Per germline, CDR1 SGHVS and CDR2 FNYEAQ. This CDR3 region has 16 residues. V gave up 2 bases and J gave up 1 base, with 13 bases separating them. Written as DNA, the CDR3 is TGTGCCAGCAGCTTAAGGCGAGGCGGGGGCACAGATACGCAGTATTTT. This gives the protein CASSLRRGGGTDTQYF.

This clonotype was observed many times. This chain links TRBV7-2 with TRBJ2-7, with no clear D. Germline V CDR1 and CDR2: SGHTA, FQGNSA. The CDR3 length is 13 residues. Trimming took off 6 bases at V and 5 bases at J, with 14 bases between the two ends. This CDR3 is CASRELALDEQYF. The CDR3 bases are TGTGCCAGCAGGGAATTAGCACTGGACGAGCAGTACTTC.

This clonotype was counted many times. The CDR3 DNA sequence: TGTGCCAGCAGCGTCGGGATATCGGAGACCCAGTACTTC. Its protein is CASSVGISETQYF. The genes are TRBV6-1 and TRBJ2-5; D may be TRBD2 (5 bases). CDR1 and CDR2 (germline): MNHNS, SASEGT. V gave up 6 bases and J gave up 5 bases, with 13 bases separating them. The CDR3 runs to 13 residues.

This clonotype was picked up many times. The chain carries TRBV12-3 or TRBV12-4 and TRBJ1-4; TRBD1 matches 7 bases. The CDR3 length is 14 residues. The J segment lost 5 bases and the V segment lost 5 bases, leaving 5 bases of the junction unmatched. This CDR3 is CASSTSRGNEKLFF. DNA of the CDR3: TGTGCCAGCAGTACATCCAGGGGGAATGAAAAACTGTTTTTT.

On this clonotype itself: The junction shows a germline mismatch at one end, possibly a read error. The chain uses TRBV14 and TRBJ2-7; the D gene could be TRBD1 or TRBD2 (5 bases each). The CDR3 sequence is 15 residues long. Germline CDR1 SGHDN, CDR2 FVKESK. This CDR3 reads CASSQDGTVDYQQYF. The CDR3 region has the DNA TGTGCCAGCAGCCAAGATGGGACGGTCGACTACCAGCAGTACTTC.

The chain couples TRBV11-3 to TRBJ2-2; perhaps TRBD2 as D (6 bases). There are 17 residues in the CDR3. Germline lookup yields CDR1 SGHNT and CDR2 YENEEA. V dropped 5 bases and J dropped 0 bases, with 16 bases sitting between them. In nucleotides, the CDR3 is TGTGCCAGCAGCCAAATGACCTGGGACTCGAACACCGGGGAGCTGTTTTTT. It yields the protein CASSQMTWDSNTGELFF.